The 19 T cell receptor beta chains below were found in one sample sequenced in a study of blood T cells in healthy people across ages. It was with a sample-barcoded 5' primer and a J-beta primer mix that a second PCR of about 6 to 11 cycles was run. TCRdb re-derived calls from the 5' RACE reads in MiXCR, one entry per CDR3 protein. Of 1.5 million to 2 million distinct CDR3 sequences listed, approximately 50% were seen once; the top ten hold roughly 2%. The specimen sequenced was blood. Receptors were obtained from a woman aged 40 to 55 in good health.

The CDR3 DNA follows: TGTGCCACCAGTGACCCCGGGACAGACTACAATGAGCAGTTCTTC. This sequence encodes CATSDPGTDYNEQFF. The chain has TRBV24-1 and TRBJ2-1; 7 nucleotides align to TRBD1. CDR1 and CDR2 from the germline V gene are KGHDR and SFDVKD. The CDR3 runs to 15 residues. V lost 4 bases to trimming and J lost 3 bases; unmatched junction nucleotides: 5.

Written as DNA, the CDR3 is TGTGCCAGCAGCTCGAGGACAGGGGGTCCCCAAGAGACCCAGTACTTC. Its translation is CASSSRTGGPQETQYF. The gene calls are TRBV5-4 and TRBJ2-5; 10 bases match TRBD1. This CDR3 has 16 residues. Trimming took 3 bases from V and 1 from J; bases not matched to a gene: 6. Looked up from germline, CDR1 is SGHNT and CDR2 is YYREEE (reference sequence).

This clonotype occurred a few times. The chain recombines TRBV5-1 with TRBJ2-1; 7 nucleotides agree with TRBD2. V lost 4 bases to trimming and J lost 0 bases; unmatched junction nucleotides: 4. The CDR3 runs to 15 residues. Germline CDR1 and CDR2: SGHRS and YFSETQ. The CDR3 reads CASSPLADSYNEQFF. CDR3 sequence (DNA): TGCGCCAGCAGCCCTCTAGCGGACTCCTACAATGAGCAGTTCTTC. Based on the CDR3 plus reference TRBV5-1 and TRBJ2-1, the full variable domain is KAGVTQTPRYLIKTRGQQVTLSCSPISGHRSVSWYQQTPGQGLQFLFEYFSETQRNKGNFPGRFSGRQFSNSRSEMNVSTLELGDSALYLCASSPLADSYNEQFFGPGTRLTVL.

CDR3 amino acids: CASSHGQWNTEAFF. The DNA of the CDR3 is TGTGCCAGCAGCCACGGACAGTGGAACACTGAAGCTTTCTTT. This sequence joins TRBV3-1 and TRBJ1-1; weak D call: TRBD1 (6 bases). Trimming took off 3 bases at V and 1 base at J, with 9 bases between the two ends. The germline CDR1 and CDR2 sequences are LGHDT and YNNKEL (reference sequence). This CDR3 comprises 14 residues.

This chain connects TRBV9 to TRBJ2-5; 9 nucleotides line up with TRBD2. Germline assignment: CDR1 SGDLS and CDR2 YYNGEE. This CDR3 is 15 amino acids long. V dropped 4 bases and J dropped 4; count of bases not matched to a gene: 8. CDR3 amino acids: CASSPSGDHGETQYF. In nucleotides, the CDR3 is TGTGCCAGCAGCCCTAGCGGGGATCACGGAGAGACCCAGTACTTC.

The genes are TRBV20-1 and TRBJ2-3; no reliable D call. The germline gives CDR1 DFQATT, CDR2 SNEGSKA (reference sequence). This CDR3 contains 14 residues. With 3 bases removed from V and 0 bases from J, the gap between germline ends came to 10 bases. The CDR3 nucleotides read TGCAGTGCTAGCCGCGGTGCTAGCACAGATACGCAGTATTTT. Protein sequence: CSASRGASTDTQYF.

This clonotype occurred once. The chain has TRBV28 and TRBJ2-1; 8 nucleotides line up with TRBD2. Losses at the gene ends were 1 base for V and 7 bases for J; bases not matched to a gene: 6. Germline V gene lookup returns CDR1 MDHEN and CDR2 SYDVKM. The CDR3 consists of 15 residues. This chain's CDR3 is CASSLFRRGVNEQFF. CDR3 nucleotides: TGTGCCAGCAGTTTATTCCGGCGGGGGGTTAATGAGCAGTTCTTC.

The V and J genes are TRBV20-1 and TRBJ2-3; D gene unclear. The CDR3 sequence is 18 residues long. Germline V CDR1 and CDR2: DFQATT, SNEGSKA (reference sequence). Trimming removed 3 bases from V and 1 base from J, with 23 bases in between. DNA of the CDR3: TGCAGTGCTAGCATACACTGGAGAGTGGGCAAGGGCACAGATACGCAGTATTTT. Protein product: CSASIHWRVGKGTDTQYF.

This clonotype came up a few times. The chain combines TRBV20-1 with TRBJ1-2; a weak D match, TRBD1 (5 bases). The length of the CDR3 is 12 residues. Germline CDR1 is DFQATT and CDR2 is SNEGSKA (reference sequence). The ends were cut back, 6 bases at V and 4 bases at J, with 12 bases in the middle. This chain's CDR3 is CSAWDAIYGYTF. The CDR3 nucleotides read TGCAGTGCCTGGGACGCGATCTATGGCTACACCTTC.

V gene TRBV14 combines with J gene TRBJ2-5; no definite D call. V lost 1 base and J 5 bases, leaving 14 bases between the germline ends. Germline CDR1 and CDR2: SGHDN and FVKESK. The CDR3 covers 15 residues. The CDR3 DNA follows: TGTGCCAGCAGCCAAGTCTGGCGCAGCAAGGAGACCCAGTACTTC. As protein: CASSQVWRSKETQYF.

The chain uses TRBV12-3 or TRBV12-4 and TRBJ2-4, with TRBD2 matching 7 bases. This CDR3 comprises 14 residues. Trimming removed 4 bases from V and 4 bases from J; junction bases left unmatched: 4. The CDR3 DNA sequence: TGTGCCAGCAGTTCTGGGGAGGGGAAAAACATTCAGTACTTC. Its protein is CASSSGEGKNIQYF.

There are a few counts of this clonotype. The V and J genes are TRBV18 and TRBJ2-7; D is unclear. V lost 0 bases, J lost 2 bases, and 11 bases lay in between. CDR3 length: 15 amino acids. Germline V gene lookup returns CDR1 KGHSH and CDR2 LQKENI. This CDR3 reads CASSPPTALTYEQYF. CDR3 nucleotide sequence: TGTGCCAGCTCACCACCCACAGCGCTTACCTACGAGCAGTACTTC.

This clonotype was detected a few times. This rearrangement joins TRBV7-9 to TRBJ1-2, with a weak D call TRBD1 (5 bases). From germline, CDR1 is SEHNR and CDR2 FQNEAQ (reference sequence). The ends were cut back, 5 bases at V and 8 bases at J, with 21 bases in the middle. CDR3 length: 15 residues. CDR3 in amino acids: CASSQRGTATLGYTF. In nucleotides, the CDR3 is TGTGCCAGCAGCCAACGGGGGACGGCGACGTTAGGCTACACCTTC.

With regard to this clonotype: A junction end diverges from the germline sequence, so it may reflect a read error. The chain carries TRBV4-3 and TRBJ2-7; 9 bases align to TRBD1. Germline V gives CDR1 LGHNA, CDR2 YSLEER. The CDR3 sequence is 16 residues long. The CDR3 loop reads CASSQGVGTGFYKQYF. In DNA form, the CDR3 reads TGCGCCAGCAGCCAAGGAGTCGGGACAGGGTTCTACAAGCAGTACTTC.

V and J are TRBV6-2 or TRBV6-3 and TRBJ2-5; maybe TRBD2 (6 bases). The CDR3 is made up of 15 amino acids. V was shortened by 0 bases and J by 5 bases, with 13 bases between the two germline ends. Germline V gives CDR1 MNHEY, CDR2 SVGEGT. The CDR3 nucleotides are TGTGCCAGCAGTTACTCGACTAGGGGCTGGGAGACCCAGTACTTC. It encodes CASSYSTRGWETQYF.

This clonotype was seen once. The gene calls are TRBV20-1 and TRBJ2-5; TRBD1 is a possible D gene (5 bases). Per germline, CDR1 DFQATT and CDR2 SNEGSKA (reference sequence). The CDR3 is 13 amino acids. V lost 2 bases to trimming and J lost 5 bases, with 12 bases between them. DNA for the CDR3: TGCAGTGCTAGACCCGACAGAACGGAGACCCAGTACTTC. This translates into CSARPDRTETQYF.

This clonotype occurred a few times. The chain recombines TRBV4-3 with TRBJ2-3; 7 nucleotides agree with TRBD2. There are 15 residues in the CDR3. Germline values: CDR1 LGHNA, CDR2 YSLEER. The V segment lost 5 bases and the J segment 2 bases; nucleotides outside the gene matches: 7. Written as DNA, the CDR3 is TGCGCCAGCAGCTACCAGCGGGGTGACACAGATACGCAGTATTTT. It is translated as CASSYQRGDTDTQYF.

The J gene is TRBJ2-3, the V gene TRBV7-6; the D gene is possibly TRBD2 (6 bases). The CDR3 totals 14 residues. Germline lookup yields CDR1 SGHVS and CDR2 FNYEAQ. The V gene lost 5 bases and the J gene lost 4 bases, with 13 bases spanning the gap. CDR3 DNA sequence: TGTGCCAGCAGCCCTCTAGCGAGCGCAGATACGCAGTATTTT. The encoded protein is CASSPLASADTQYF.

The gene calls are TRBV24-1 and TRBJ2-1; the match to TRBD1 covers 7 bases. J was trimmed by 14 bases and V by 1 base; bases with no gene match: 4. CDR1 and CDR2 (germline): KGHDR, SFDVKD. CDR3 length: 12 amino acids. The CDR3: CATSDLRQGEFF. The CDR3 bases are TGTGCCACCAGTGATTTACGACAGGGCGAGTTCTTC.